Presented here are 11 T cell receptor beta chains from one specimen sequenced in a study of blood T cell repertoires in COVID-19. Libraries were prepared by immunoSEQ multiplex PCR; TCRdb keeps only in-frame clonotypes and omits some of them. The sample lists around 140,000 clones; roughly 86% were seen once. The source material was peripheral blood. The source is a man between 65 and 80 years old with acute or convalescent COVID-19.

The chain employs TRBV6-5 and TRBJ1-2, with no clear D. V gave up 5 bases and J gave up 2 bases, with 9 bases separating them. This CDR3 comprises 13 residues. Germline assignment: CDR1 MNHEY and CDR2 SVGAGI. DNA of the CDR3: TGTGCCAGCAGTCCTGACGGGAACTATGGCTACACCTTC. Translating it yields CASSPDGNYGYTF.

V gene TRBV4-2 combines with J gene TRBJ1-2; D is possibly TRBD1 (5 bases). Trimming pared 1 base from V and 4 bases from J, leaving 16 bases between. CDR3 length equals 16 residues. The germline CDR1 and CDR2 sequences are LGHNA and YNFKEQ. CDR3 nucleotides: TGTGCCAGCAGCCAAGGCAAGGGGCTAGAACCCTATGGCTACACCTTC. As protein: CASSQGKGLEPYGYTF.

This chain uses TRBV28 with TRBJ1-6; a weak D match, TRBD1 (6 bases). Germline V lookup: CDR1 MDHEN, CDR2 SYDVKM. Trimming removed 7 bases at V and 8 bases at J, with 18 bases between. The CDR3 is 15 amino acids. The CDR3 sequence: CASNYDRPFDSPLHF. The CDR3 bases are TGTGCCAGCAACTACGACAGGCCGTTCGATTCACCCCTCCACTTT.

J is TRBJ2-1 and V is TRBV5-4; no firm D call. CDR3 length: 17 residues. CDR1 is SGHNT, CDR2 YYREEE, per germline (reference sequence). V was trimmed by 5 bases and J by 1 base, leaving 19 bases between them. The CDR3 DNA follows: TGTGCCAGCAGTTCCTCGTTAGACTCGTCTTCCTACAATGAGCAGTTCTTC. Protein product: CASSSSLDSSSYNEQFF.

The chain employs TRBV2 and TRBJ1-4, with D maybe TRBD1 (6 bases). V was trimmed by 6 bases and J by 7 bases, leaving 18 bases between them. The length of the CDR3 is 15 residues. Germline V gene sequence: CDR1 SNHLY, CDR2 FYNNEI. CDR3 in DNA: TGTGCCAGCAGGGGGCTCGGGGGGCGCTTTGAAAAACTGTTTTTT. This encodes CASRGLGGRFEKLFF.

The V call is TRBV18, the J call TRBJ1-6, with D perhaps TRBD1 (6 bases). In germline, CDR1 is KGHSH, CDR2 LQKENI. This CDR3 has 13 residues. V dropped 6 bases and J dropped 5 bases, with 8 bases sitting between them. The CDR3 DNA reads TGTGCCAGCTCGCAGGGGAATAATTCACCCCTCCACTTT. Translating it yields CASSQGNNSPLHF.

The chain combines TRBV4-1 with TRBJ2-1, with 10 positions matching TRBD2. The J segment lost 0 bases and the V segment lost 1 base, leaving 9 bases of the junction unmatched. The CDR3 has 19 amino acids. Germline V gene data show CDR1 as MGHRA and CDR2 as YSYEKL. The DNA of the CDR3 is TGCGCCAGCAGCCAAGTTCTTAGCGGGGGGCCGAGCTCCTACAATGAGCAGTTCTTC. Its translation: CASSQVLSGGPSSYNEQFF.

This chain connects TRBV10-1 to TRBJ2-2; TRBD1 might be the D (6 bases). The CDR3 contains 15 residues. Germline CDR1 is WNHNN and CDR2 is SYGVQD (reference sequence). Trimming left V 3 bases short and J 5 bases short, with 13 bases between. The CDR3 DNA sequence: TGCGCCAGCAGTGATACAGGGTCAATAACCGGGGAGCTGTTTTTT. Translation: CASSDTGSITGELFF.

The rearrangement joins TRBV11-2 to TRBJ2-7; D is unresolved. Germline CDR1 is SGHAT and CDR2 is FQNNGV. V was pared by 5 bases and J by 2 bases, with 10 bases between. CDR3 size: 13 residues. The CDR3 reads CASSPGDTYEQYF. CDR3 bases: TGTGCCAGCAGCCCCGGTGACACCTACGAGCAGTACTTC.

CDR3 sequence reads: CSVRPGANSPLHF. CDR3 bases: TGCAGCGTACGGCCAGGGGCAAATTCACCCCTCCACTTT. The chain joins TRBV29-1 to TRBJ1-6, with D possibly being TRBD1 (6 bases). Trimming took 6 bases from V and 7 from J, leaving 13 bases between them. The germline V gene has CDR1 SQVTM and CDR2 ANQGSEA. CDR3 length: 13 residues.

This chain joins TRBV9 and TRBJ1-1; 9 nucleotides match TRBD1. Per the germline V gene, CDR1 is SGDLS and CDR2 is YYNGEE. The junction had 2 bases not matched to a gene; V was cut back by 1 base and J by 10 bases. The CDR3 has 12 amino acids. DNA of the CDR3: TGTGCCAGCAGCGTAACAGGGGGCAGAGCTTTCTTT. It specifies CASSVTGGRAFF.